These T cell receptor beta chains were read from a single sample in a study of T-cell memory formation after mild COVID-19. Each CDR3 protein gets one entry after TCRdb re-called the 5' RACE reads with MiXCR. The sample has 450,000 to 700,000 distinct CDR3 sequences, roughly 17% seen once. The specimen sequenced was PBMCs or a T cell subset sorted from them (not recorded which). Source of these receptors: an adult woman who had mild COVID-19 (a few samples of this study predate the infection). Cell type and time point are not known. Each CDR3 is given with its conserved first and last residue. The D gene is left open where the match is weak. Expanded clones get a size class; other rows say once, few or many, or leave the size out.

CDR3aa: CASSSQPRESYEQYF; CDR3nt: TGTGCCAGCAGCTCCCAGCCTAGGGAGTCCTACGAGCAGTACTTC; d_gene: NA; j_gene: TRBJ2-7; abundance: many; v_gene: TRBV7-2
CDR3aa: CASSLEVDSISYEQYF; CDR3nt: TGCGCCAGCAGCTTGGAGGTAGATTCTATCTCCTACGAGCAGTACTTC; d_gene: NA; j_gene: TRBJ2-7; abundance: few; v_gene: TRBV5-1
CDR3aa: CASSLDAPAAGSDTQYF; CDR3nt: TGTGCCAGCAGCTTAGATGCTCCGGCGGCCGGGTCAGATACGCAGTATTTT; d_gene: NA; j_gene: TRBJ2-3; abundance: NA; v_gene: TRBV7-2
CDR3aa: CASSLGGQGPNEKLFF; CDR3nt: TGCGCCAGCAGCTTGGGCGGACAGGGGCCTAATGAAAAACTGTTTTTT; d_gene: TRBD1; j_gene: TRBJ1-4; abundance: few; v_gene: TRBV5-1
CDR3aa: CASSPTGGNTEAFF; CDR3nt: TGTGCCAGCAGCCCGACAGGGGGGAACACTGAAGCTTTCTTT; d_gene: TRBD1; j_gene: TRBJ1-1; abundance: many; v_gene: TRBV7-9
CDR3aa: CSARDNTGSRTNYGYTF; CDR3nt: TGCAGTGCTAGAGATAACACTGGCAGCCGAACTAACTATGGCTACACCTTC; d_gene: NA; j_gene: TRBJ1-2; abundance: NA; v_gene: TRBV20-1
CDR3aa: CASSVASGGKRGGQETQYF; CDR3nt: TGTGCCAGCAGCGTAGCTTCAGGAGGGAAGCGGGGGGGTCAAGAGACCCAGTACTTC; d_gene: TRBD2; j_gene: TRBJ2-5; abundance: few; v_gene: TRBV9
CDR3aa: CATCRERYNEQFF; CDR3nt: TGTGCCACCTGCAGGGAAAGGTACAATGAGCAGTTCTTC; d_gene: NA; j_gene: TRBJ2-1; abundance: NA; v_gene: TRBV15
CDR3aa: CASSLRSDKAFF; CDR3nt: TGTGCCAGCAGCTTACGATCAGATAAAGCTTTCTTT; d_gene: NA; j_gene: TRBJ1-1; abundance: few; v_gene: TRBV7-9
CDR3aa: CASSIAGFGFDEQFF; CDR3nt: TGTGCCAGTAGTATTGCGGGGTTCGGGTTTGATGAGCAGTTCTTC; d_gene: NA; j_gene: TRBJ2-1; abundance: NA; v_gene: TRBV19
CDR3aa: CASRWDREETQYF; CDR3nt: TGCGCCAGCAGATGGGACAGGGAGGAGACCCAGTACTTC; d_gene: TRBD1; j_gene: TRBJ2-5; abundance: few; v_gene: TRBV5-1
CDR3aa: CASRLGTGERETQYF; CDR3nt: TGTGCCAGCAGACTAGGGACAGGTGAAAGGGAGACCCAGTACTTC; d_gene: TRBD1; j_gene: TRBJ2-5; abundance: few; v_gene: TRBV7-9
CDR3aa: CAISDLAGGGNEQFF; CDR3nt: TGTGCCATCAGTGACCTAGCGGGCGGCGGGAATGAGCAGTTCTTC; d_gene: TRBD2; j_gene: TRBJ2-1; abundance: NA; v_gene: TRBV10-3
CDR3aa: CASRGRHLSTDTQYF; CDR3nt: TGTGCCAGCAGGGGTAGGCATCTTAGCACAGATACGCAGTATTTT; d_gene: NA; j_gene: TRBJ2-3; abundance: few; v_gene: TRBV7-2
CDR3aa: CASSLALADTYGYTF; CDR3nt: TGTGCCAGCAGCTTAGCGTTGGCAGACACCTATGGCTACACCTTC; d_gene: NA; j_gene: TRBJ1-2; abundance: NA; v_gene: TRBV7-9
CDR3aa: CATSRQTSGSYEQYF; CDR3nt: TGTGCCACCAGCAGACAGACTAGCGGGAGCTACGAGCAGTACTTC; d_gene: TRBD2; j_gene: TRBJ2-7; abundance: NA; v_gene: TRBV15
CDR3aa: CASSNHNRATGELFF; CDR3nt: TGTGCCAGCAGTAACCACAACAGGGCCACCGGGGAGCTGTTTTTT; d_gene: NA; j_gene: TRBJ2-2; abundance: NA; v_gene: TRBV27
CDR3aa: CASRGLGGSSYEQYF; CDR3nt: TGTGCCAGCAGGGGACTAGGGGGTTCTTCCTACGAGCAGTACTTC; d_gene: TRBD2; j_gene: TRBJ2-7; abundance: NA; v_gene: TRBV27
CDR3aa: CASNTPGTSGDTQYF; CDR3nt: TGTGCCAGCAATACCCCCGGGACTAGCGGAGATACGCAGTATTTT; d_gene: TRBD2; j_gene: TRBJ2-3; abundance: NA; v_gene: TRBV6-2/TRBV6-3
CDR3aa: CASSDPRTEAGPPLHF; CDR3nt: TGCGCCAGCAGTGACCCAAGGACGGAGGCTGGTCCACCCCTCCACTTT; d_gene: NA; j_gene: TRBJ1-6; abundance: few; v_gene: TRBV10-2
CDR3aa: CASSPGMLGASYEQYF; CDR3nt: TGTGCCAGCTCACCCGGGATGCTAGGGGCATCCTACGAGCAGTACTTC; d_gene: NA; j_gene: TRBJ2-7; abundance: NA; v_gene: TRBV18
CDR3aa: CASSVGGSLATNEKLFF; CDR3nt: TGTGCCAGCAGCGTAGGGGGCAGTCTAGCAACTAATGAAAAACTGTTTTTT; d_gene: NA; j_gene: TRBJ1-4; abundance: NA; v_gene: TRBV9
CDR3aa: CSARVTGLVGDTQYF; CDR3nt: TGCAGTGCTAGAGTCACAGGACTAGTTGGAGATACGCAGTATTTT; d_gene: TRBD2; j_gene: TRBJ2-3; abundance: NA; v_gene: TRBV20-1
CDR3aa: CASSAQDNSYEQYF; CDR3nt: TGTGCCAGCAGCGCCCAGGACAACTCCTACGAGCAGTACTTC; d_gene: NA; j_gene: TRBJ2-7; abundance: few; v_gene: TRBV7-8
CDR3aa: CASSPLAGGGTGELFF; CDR3nt: TGTGCTAGCAGCCCGCTAGCGGGAGGGGGCACCGGGGAGCTGTTTTTT; d_gene: TRBD2; j_gene: TRBJ2-2; abundance: few; v_gene: TRBV7-7
CDR3aa: CASSPPVGEAGGSYEQYF; CDR3nt: TGTGCCAGCAGCCCACCGGTGGGTGAGGCAGGGGGCTCCTACGAGCAGTACTTC; d_gene: TRBD1; j_gene: TRBJ2-7; abundance: many; v_gene: TRBV7-9
CDR3aa: CASSLEARSSNQPQHF; CDR3nt: TGCGCCAGCAGCTTGGAAGCCAGGAGTAGCAATCAGCCCCAGCATTTT; d_gene: NA; j_gene: TRBJ1-5; abundance: NA; v_gene: TRBV5-1
CDR3aa: CASSPGGGSHEQYF; CDR3nt: TGTGCCAGCAGCCCTGGGGGCGGGAGCCACGAGCAGTACTTC; d_gene: NA; j_gene: TRBJ2-7; abundance: few; v_gene: TRBV6-5
CDR3aa: CASAPSRGSIGEETQYF; CDR3nt: TGTGCCAGCGCCCCCAGTCGGGGGAGCATCGGGGAAGAGACCCAGTACTTC; d_gene: NA; j_gene: TRBJ2-5; abundance: NA; v_gene: TRBV7-8
CDR3aa: CASSHRPHTEAFF; CDR3nt: TGTGCCAGCAGCCATCGTCCCCACACTGAAGCTTTCTTT; d_gene: NA; j_gene: TRBJ1-1; abundance: NA; v_gene: TRBV3-1
CDR3aa: CASSTGQGGNIQYF; CDR3nt: TGTGCCAGCAGCACCGGACAGGGAGGGAACATTCAGTACTTC; d_gene: NA; j_gene: TRBJ2-4; abundance: few; v_gene: TRBV7-9
CDR3aa: CAWSGTPHRGAYEQYF; CDR3nt: TGTGCCTGGAGTGGCACCCCCCACCGCGGCGCCTACGAGCAGTACTTC; d_gene: NA; j_gene: TRBJ2-7; abundance: many; v_gene: TRBV30
CDR3aa: CASRDGGGNTEAFF; CDR3nt: TGCGCCTCCCGCGACGGGGGAGGGAACACTGAAGCTTTCTTT; d_gene: NA; j_gene: TRBJ1-1; abundance: many; v_gene: TRBV12-3/TRBV12-4
CDR3aa: CASNLGILEYEQFF; CDR3nt: TGTGCCAGCAATTTAGGGATCTTAGAGTATGAGCAGTTCTTC; d_gene: NA; j_gene: TRBJ2-1; abundance: many; v_gene: TRBV6-2/TRBV6-3
CDR3aa: CASSLAKNPKIDTQYF; CDR3nt: TGCGCCAGCAGCTTGGCCAAAAACCCCAAGATAGATACGCAGTATTTT; d_gene: NA; j_gene: TRBJ2-3; abundance: few; v_gene: TRBV5-1
CDR3aa: CASSQPANRVEDEQYF; CDR3nt: TGCGCCAGCAGCCAACCAGCTAACAGGGTCGAGGACGAGCAGTACTTC; d_gene: NA; j_gene: TRBJ2-7; abundance: few; v_gene: TRBV4-1
CDR3aa: CASSFTSGVSYEQYF; CDR3nt: TGTGCCAGCAGCTTTACTAGCGGGGTTTCCTACGAGCAGTACTTC; d_gene: TRBD2; j_gene: TRBJ2-7; abundance: few; v_gene: TRBV7-9
CDR3aa: CASSFPIRTGTYYEQYF; CDR3nt: TGTGCCAGCAGCTTCCCCATAAGGACCGGAACCTACTACGAGCAGTACTTC; d_gene: NA; j_gene: TRBJ2-7; abundance: NA; v_gene: TRBV5-6
CDR3aa: CASSPQTGRMNTEAFF; CDR3nt: TGTGCCAGCAGCCCCCAGACAGGCAGAATGAACACTGAAGCTTTCTTT; d_gene: NA; j_gene: TRBJ1-1; abundance: NA; v_gene: TRBV11-1
CDR3aa: CATSDLGGEATDTQYF; CDR3nt: TGTGCCACCAGTGATTTAGGCGGGGAGGCCACAGATACGCAGTATTTT; d_gene: NA; j_gene: TRBJ2-3; abundance: NA; v_gene: TRBV24-1
CDR3aa: CASNDSGGSSSYNEQFF; CDR3nt: TGTGCCAGCAATGATAGCGGGGGCTCGAGCTCCTACAATGAGCAGTTCTTC; d_gene: TRBD2; j_gene: TRBJ2-1; abundance: few; v_gene: TRBV6-1
CDR3aa: CASSQPRGSGNQPQHF; CDR3nt: TGTGCCAGCAGCCAGCCGCGGGGGAGTGGGAATCAGCCCCAGCATTTT; d_gene: NA; j_gene: TRBJ1-5; abundance: few; v_gene: TRBV7-8
CDR3aa: CSVVGSSGANVLTF; CDR3nt: TGCAGCGTTGTAGGTAGCTCTGGGGCCAACGTCCTGACTTTC; d_gene: NA; j_gene: TRBJ2-6; abundance: NA; v_gene: TRBV29-1
CDR3aa: CASSLYLYNEQFF; CDR3nt: TGTGCCAGCAGCCTATACCTTTACAATGAGCAGTTCTTC; d_gene: NA; j_gene: TRBJ2-1; abundance: NA; v_gene: TRBV7-2
CDR3aa: CASSFLPRTSGGSTDTQYF; CDR3nt: TGTGCCAGCAGTTTCCTTCCCAGGACTAGCGGGGGCAGCACAGATACGCAGTATTTT; d_gene: TRBD2; j_gene: TRBJ2-3; abundance: few; v_gene: TRBV12-3/TRBV12-4
CDR3aa: CASSFGLAGEDTQYF; CDR3nt: TGTGCCAGCAGCTTCGGACTAGCGGGGGAAGATACGCAGTATTTT; d_gene: TRBD2; j_gene: TRBJ2-3; abundance: few; v_gene: TRBV7-3
CDR3aa: CASSAGPYEQYF; CDR3nt: TGTGCCAGCAGTGCCGGCCCCTACGAGCAGTACTTC; d_gene: NA; j_gene: TRBJ2-7; abundance: few; v_gene: TRBV27